The next 6 T cell receptor beta chains were all read from a single sample in a study of early T cells in non-severe SARS-CoV-2 infection. TCRdb re-called the 5' RACE reads with MiXCR, one entry per CDR3 protein. The sample contains 35,000 to 55,000 distinct CDR3 sequences, 11% of which appear only once. Sequencing used whole blood. These receptors all stem from an adult who was a healthcare worker with PCR-confirmed SARS-CoV-2 infection or an uninfected control (not recorded which).

The genes are TRBV10-3 and TRBJ2-7; D is unclear. Trimming left V 10 bases short and J 2 bases short, with 12 bases between. CDR1 is ENHRY and CDR2 is SYGVKD in the germline V gene. CDR3 length: 12 amino acids. The CDR3 loop reads CATRTVTYEQYF. CDR3 bases: TGTGCCACGAGGACGGTGACCTACGAGCAGTACTTC.

This clonotype was recorded many times. The V and J genes are TRBV6-2 or TRBV6-3 and TRBJ2-7, with 12 nucleotides matching TRBD2. The V and J ends lost 4 bases and 3 bases, in that order; junction bases with no gene match: 7. CDR1 is MNHEY and CDR2 is SVGEGT in the germline V gene. The CDR3 runs 16 residues. DNA for the CDR3: TGTGCCAGCAGTTCTTCTAGCGGGAGGGCTCTCTACGAGCAGTACTTC. It translates to CASSSSSGRALYEQYF.

The sample holds many counts of this clonotype. The rearrangement uses TRBV6-2 or TRBV6-3 and TRBJ2-1; no firm D call. The germline V and J ends were trimmed by 8 bases and 3 bases, with 8 bases remaining between them. Germline-derived CDR1 and CDR2 are MNHEY and SVGEGT. The CDR3 loop spans 12 amino acids. The CDR3, as DNA: TGTGCCAGCTCTTACTACTACAATGAGCAGTTCTTC. It encodes CASSYYYNEQFF.

This clonotype appeared many times. The chain has TRBV28 and TRBJ2-5, with a weak D call TRBD1 (5 bases). This CDR3 is built from 17 residues. V lost 2 bases and J lost 9, with 25 bases in between. CDR1 and CDR2 (germline): MDHEN, SYDVKM. This CDR3 is CASSLVHMGPSPVAQYF. The CDR3, as DNA: TGTGCCAGCAGTTTAGTTCATATGGGGCCTTCCCCCGTGGCCCAGTACTTC. The full variable domain, completed using reference TRBV28 and TRBJ2-5, is DVKVTQSSRYLVKRTGEKVFLECVQDMDHENMFWYRQDPGLGLRLIYFSYDVKMKEKGDIPEGYSVSREKKERFSLILESASTNQTSMYLCASSLVHMGPSPVAQYFGPGTRLLVL.

This chain joins TRBV5-6 and TRBJ1-2; D remains ambiguous. The germline V and J ends were trimmed by 0 bases and 4 bases, with 7 bases remaining between them. This CDR3 comprises 13 residues. Germline CDR1 and CDR2: SGHDT and YYEEEE. The CDR3 loop reads CASSLATAYGYTF. The CDR3 coding sequence is TGTGCCAGCAGCTTGGCTACAGCCTATGGCTACACCTTC.

This clonotype was seen many times. This chain links TRBV7-2 with TRBJ2-2, with D unresolved. V gave up 5 bases and J gave up 1 base, with 14 bases separating them. Germline V lookup: CDR1 SGHTA, CDR2 FQGNSA. This CDR3 region has 16 residues. The DNA for the CDR3 is TGTGCCAGCAGCCACCGATTGAGGATGAACACCGGGGAGCTGTTTTTT. Its translation is CASSHRLRMNTGELFF.